What follows describes a single T cell receptor beta chain. Its target is unknown. The sample comes from a study of shared clonotypes between healthy human individuals. The repertoire was sequenced with immunoSEQ multiplex PCR; TCRdb's copy has only in-frame clones and lacks some. The sample shows some 690,000 clones, 90% of them seen only once. The ends were cut back, 6 bases at V and 0 bases at J, with 12 bases in the middle. The CDR3 runs 14 residues. Germline loops: CDR1 LNHDA, CDR2 SQIVND (reference sequence). Overall study findings and caveats: Sequencing depth was predicted to influence how clonotypes are shared among donors. Across several donors, naive CD4 shared 5% to 5.5%, naive CD8 3.5% to 4%, memory CD4 less than 2.5%, memory CD8 around 0.42%.

Sequenced material: memory CD8+ T cells from PBMCs. The subset denotes: CD45RO+ cells pooled with CCR7-negative TemRA cells. The V and J genes are TRBV19 and TRBJ2-7; D is perhaps TRBD1 (5 bases). This TCR was recovered from a man between 18 and 35 years old in good health. Some clones in this sample may be carry-over from other donors' samples. CDR3 DNA sequence: TGTGCCAGTAGCTTGACAGCCAGCTCCTACGAGCAGTACTTC. It codes for CASSLTASSYEQYF. Filled out from reference TRBV19 and TRBJ2-7, the complete variable domain reads DGGITQSPKYLFRKEGQNVTLSCEQNLNHDAMYWYRQDPGQGLRLIYYSQIVNDFQKGDIAEGYSVSREKKESFPLTVTSAQKNPTAFYLCASSLTASSYEQYFGPGTRLTVT.